A single sample gave rise to the 28 T cell receptor beta chains below, sequenced in a study of T cells in Graves' hyperthyroidism and ophthalmopathy (dated by TCRdb to the late 2010s). The protocol used for the library was multiplex PCR. The data were produced on an Illumina HiSeq 2000. TCR beta CDR3 regions were amplified from RNA transcripts. The TCR CDR3 was subjected to a first round of RT-PCR using the HTBI primer set and the Qiagen OneStep RT-PCR kit. TCRdb trimmed the raw reads at Q25, called clones with MiXCR and kept productive beta chains. Rows are unified per CDR3 protein, each entry keeping the most common DNA and genes. Within this sample are about half a million distinct CDR3 sequences, with approximately 25% of them counted one time only. Together, the top ten hold roughly 12% of the sample. Sequencing was performed on blood. These receptors all stem from a woman aged 25 to 39 with Graves' ophthalmopathy.

The chain joins TRBV12-3 or TRBV12-4 to TRBJ2-7; tentative D call: TRBD1 (6 bases). This CDR3 region has 14 residues. The V and J ends lost 7 bases and 4 bases respectively, with 17 bases between them. The CDR3 spells CASNWQGLGYEQYF. Written as DNA, the CDR3 is TGTGCCAGCAACTGGCAGGGGCTCGGGTACGAGCAGTACTTC.

Ten or more counts support this clonotype. The V gene is TRBV19, the J gene TRBJ1-2; D is unclear. The CDR3 sequence is 13 residues long. Germline CDR1 is LNHDA and CDR2 is SQIVND (reference sequence). Trimming pared 7 bases from V and 1 base from J, leaving 10 bases between. DNA for the CDR3: TGTGCCAGTAAACGCACAGATAACTATGGCTACACCTTC. Amino acid sequence: CASKRTDNYGYTF.

The chain has TRBV6-1 and TRBJ1-5; D gene unclear. The CDR3 covers 14 residues. V was clipped by 3 bases and J by 6 bases, with 12 bases between them. Per the germline V gene, CDR1 is MNHNS and CDR2 is SASEGT. This chain's CDR3 is CASSDDSTAQPQHF. For the CDR3, the DNA is TGTGCCAGCAGTGATGACTCCACCGCTCAGCCCCAGCATTTT.

The table lists this clonotype with many counts. The genes are TRBV12-3 or TRBV12-4 and TRBJ2-7, with 9 bases aligning to TRBD1. With 8 bases clipped from V and 4 bases from J, the junction kept 6 bases outside the gene matches. There are 13 residues in the CDR3. The CDR3 DNA follows: TGTGCCAGCGGGCAACAGGGGGCGTACGAGCAGTACTTC. Its translation: CASGQQGAYEQYF.

The chain employs TRBV6-1 and TRBJ1-1; the match to TRBD1 covers 9 bases. From germline, CDR1 is MNHNS and CDR2 SASEGT. V shed 6 bases and J 4 bases; nucleotides not matched to a gene: 9. There are 15 residues in the CDR3. As DNA, the CDR3 is TGTGCCAGCAGACGGGGGACAGGGATGAGCACTGAAGCTTTCTTT. Amino acids: CASRRGTGMSTEAFF.

The chain is built from TRBV12-3 or TRBV12-4 and TRBJ2-7; TRBD2 agrees at 15 bases. The ends lost 6 bases at V and 6 bases at J; junction bases unmatched: 15. The CDR3 runs 18 residues. DNA for the CDR3: TGTGCCAGCAGCCCTCTGGGACTAGCGGGGGGCAAACTGGGCGAGCAGTACTTC. Translation gives CASSPLGLAGGKLGEQYF.

The chain is built from TRBV28 and TRBJ1-2; 7 nucleotides match TRBD1. CDR1 and CDR2 from the germline V gene are MDHEN and SYDVKM. This CDR3 spans 13 amino acids. Unmatched junction bases numbered 2, after V lost 1 base and J lost 6 bases. The DNA for the CDR3 is TGTGCCAGCAGTTTATACAGGGGACATGGCTACACCTTC. Amino acids: CASSLYRGHGYTF.

In its sample, this clonotype was seen many times. This sequence joins TRBV27 and TRBJ2-5; D is uncertain. The CDR3 extends over 11 amino acids. CDR1 MNHEY and CDR2 SMNVEV come from the germline V gene (reference sequence). V lost 8 bases, J lost 7 bases, and 11 bases lay in between. This chain's CDR3 is CASGVLGTQYF. The DNA for the CDR3 is TGTGCCAGCGGCGTCCTTGGGACCCAGTACTTC.

This clonotype was detected ten times or more. The rearrangement links TRBV6-1 to TRBJ1-5; 7 bases map to TRBD1. Germline V gives CDR1 MNHNS, CDR2 SASEGT. V trimming: 6 bases; J trimming: 7 bases; junction bases outside the gene matches: 12. The CDR3 is 15 residues long. The CDR3: CASRRGQGRGQPQHF. The CDR3 bases are TGTGCCAGCAGAAGGGGGCAGGGAAGAGGCCAGCCCCAGCATTTT.

In its sample, this clonotype was seen many times. V is TRBV6-2 or TRBV6-3 and J is TRBJ2-7; TRBD1 matches at 12 bases. Per germline, CDR1 MNHEY and CDR2 SVGEGT. CDR3 size: 15 residues. J was trimmed by 4 bases and V by 6 bases; bases with no gene match: 7. The CDR3 region has the DNA TGTGCCAGCAGACAACCGGGACAGGGGGCTTACGAGCAGTACTTC. It is translated as CASRQPGQGAYEQYF.

The rearrangement links TRBV19 to TRBJ1-1; D possibly corresponds to TRBD1 (5 bases). This CDR3 contains 14 residues. Trimming removed 3 bases from V and 4 bases from J, with 12 bases in between. CDR1 is LNHDA and CDR2 is SQIVND in the germline V gene (reference sequence). The DNA of the CDR3 is TGTGCCAGTAGTATCCAGGGTAGGGTCACTGAAGCTTTCTTT. This translates into CASSIQGRVTEAFF. Looking up the rest from reference TRBV19 and TRBJ1-1 gives the full variable domain: DGGITQSPKYLFRKEGQNVTLSCEQNLNHDAMYWYRQDPGQGLRLIYYSQIVNDFQKGDIAEGYSVSREKKESFPLTVTSAQKNPTAFYLCASSIQGRVTEAFFGQGTRLTVV.

This clonotype was counted a few times. This chain joins TRBV6-2 or TRBV6-3 and TRBJ2-5; 10 bases align to TRBD2. Germline CDR1 is MNHEY and CDR2 is SVGEGT. The CDR3 covers 17 residues. The V gene end was trimmed by 2 bases and the J gene end by 2 bases; junction bases not matched to a gene: 8. CDR3 residues: CASSYPGTSVLQETQYF. CDR3 nucleotide sequence: TGTGCCAGCAGTTACCCCGGGACTAGCGTCTTACAAGAGACCCAGTACTTC.

This clonotype has at least ten counts. The CDR3 reads CASSYLLRQGYDTEAFF. In nucleotides, the CDR3 is TGCGCCAGCAGCTACCTCCTACGACAGGGATACGACACTGAAGCTTTCTTT. V usage is TRBV5-1 and J usage is TRBJ1-1; TRBD1 agrees at 7 bases. The J segment lost 3 bases and the V segment lost 3 bases, leaving 14 bases of the junction unmatched. The CDR3 has 17 residues. Germline assignment: CDR1 SGHRS and CDR2 YFSETQ.

This clonotype was seen only a few times. J is TRBJ1-1 and V is TRBV30, with D tentatively TRBD1 (5 bases). The CDR3 spans 14 residues. V lost 4 bases to trimming and J lost 0 bases, with 12 bases between them. Germline lookup yields CDR1 GTSNPN and CDR2 SVGIG (reference sequence). The CDR3 nucleotides read TGTGCCTGGACCTGGGGCAGGGTGAACACTGAAGCTTTCTTT. Translation: CAWTWGRVNTEAFF.

The chain combines TRBV19 with TRBJ2-7, with D unresolved. Trimming took off 6 bases at V and 0 bases at J, with 12 bases between the two ends. The CDR3 extends over 14 amino acids. Germline V gene lookup returns CDR1 LNHDA and CDR2 SQIVND (reference sequence). CDR3 loop: CASRWTDVSYEQYF. DNA of the CDR3: TGTGCCAGTAGGTGGACCGACGTCTCCTACGAGCAGTACTTC.

This clonotype was counted at least ten times. J is TRBJ1-2 and V is TRBV4-2; tentative D call: TRBD1 (6 bases). CDR3 length: 15 residues. V lost 4 bases and J 2 bases, leaving 14 bases between the germline ends. Germline lookup yields CDR1 LGHNA and CDR2 YNFKEQ. As DNA, the CDR3 is TGTGCCAGCAGCCGTGACAGGAACGGGAACTATGGCTACACCTTC. It translates to CASSRDRNGNYGYTF.

The table lists this clonotype with a count of one. The chain combines TRBV6-1 with TRBJ2-7, with 9 bases aligning to TRBD2. Per the germline V gene, CDR1 is MNHNS and CDR2 is SASEGT. This CDR3 is 13 amino acids long. Trimming at V came to 8 bases and at J to 12 bases, leaving 14 bases not matched to a gene. The CDR3 DNA reads TGTGCCAGCCGGTGGATCCTAGCGGGGCCTTCGTACTTC. The encoded protein is CASRWILAGPSYF.

Concerning this clonotype: A much bigger clone sits one base away, suggesting this may be a read error. This chain uses TRBV6-5 with TRBJ2-5, with D unclear. In germline, CDR1 is MNHEY, CDR2 SVGAGI. Trimming pared 1 base from V and 7 bases from J, leaving 13 bases between. This CDR3 spans 14 amino acids. The CDR3 loop reads CASSYFGGKGTQYF. The CDR3 DNA sequence: TGTGCCAGCAGTTACTTTGGCGGTAAAGGGACCCAGTACTTC.

This clonotype was picked up many times. The V gene is TRBV30, the J gene TRBJ2-2, with D perhaps TRBD1 or TRBD2 (5 bases each). CDR1 and CDR2 from the germline V gene are GTSNPN and SVGIG (reference sequence). Between the trimmed V and J ends, which lost 3 bases and 0 bases, there was a span of 8 bases. This CDR3 has 14 residues. CDR3 sequence: CAWRGTANTGELFF. DNA for the CDR3: TGTGCCTGGAGGGGGACGGCGAACACCGGGGAGCTGTTTTTT.

This clonotype has only a few counts. This chain uses TRBV12-3 or TRBV12-4 with TRBJ1-3; D is perhaps TRBD1 (6 bases). The CDR3 has 14 amino acids. The ends were cut back, 4 bases at V and 2 bases at J, with 9 bases in the middle. CDR3 sequence: CASSSTGTGNTIYF. In nucleotides, the CDR3 is TGTGCCAGCAGTTCAACAGGGACTGGAAACACCATATATTTT.

A single count supports this clonotype. The chain combines TRBV20-1 with TRBJ2-6; D is tentatively TRBD1 or TRBD2 (5 bases each). The CDR3 is 14 amino acids. Germline assignment: CDR1 DFQATT and CDR2 SNEGSKA (reference sequence). Trimming pared 6 bases from V and 0 bases from J, leaving 9 bases between. Here the CDR3 reads CSAPGTSGANVLTF. Written as DNA, the CDR3 is TGCAGTGCCCCCGGGACCTCTGGGGCCAACGTCCTGACTTTC.

This clonotype was counted at least ten times. The chain couples TRBV11-2 to TRBJ2-2, with TRBD1 matching over 10 bases. J was trimmed by 9 bases and V by 6 bases; bases with no gene match: 4. CDR3 length: 13 residues. In germline, CDR1 is SGHAT, CDR2 FQNNGV. The CDR3 nucleotides read TGTGCCAGCAGTCGGGACAGGGGAAGGGAGCTGTTTTTT. Translation gives CASSRDRGRELFF.

This clonotype showed up just a few times. J is TRBJ2-5 and V is TRBV20-1; TRBD2 agrees at 14 bases. Germline CDR1 is DFQATT and CDR2 is SNEGSKA (reference sequence). This CDR3 is 18 amino acids long. V was pared by 3 bases and J by 5 bases, with 14 bases of the junction left unmatched. DNA for the CDR3: TGCAGTGCTAGGCCCCCGGTGACTAGCGGGAGGGCCGGGGAGACCCAGTACTTC. Protein: CSARPPVTSGRAGETQYF.

This clonotype was seen once. This may arise from a read error, as a much more abundant clone is one base away. The rearrangement joins TRBV28 to TRBJ1-1, with no clear D. CDR3 length: 12 amino acids. V was pared by 2 bases and J by 6 bases, with 7 bases between. CDR1 and CDR2 (germline): MDHEN, SYDVKM. For the CDR3, the DNA is TGTGCCAGCAGTTTAAGGGCTGCTGAAGCTTTCTTT. It is translated as CASSLRAAEAFF.

This clonotype came up many times. This rearrangement joins TRBV6-2 or TRBV6-3 to TRBJ2-3, with 9 bases matching TRBD1. The junction had 8 bases not matched to a gene; V was cut back by 5 bases and J by 8 bases. Germline-derived CDR1 and CDR2 are MNHEY and SVGEGT. This CDR3 has 14 residues. The chain's CDR3 is CASSSRTGAGTQYF. The CDR3 region has the DNA TGTGCCAGCAGTAGCCGGACAGGGGCAGGTACGCAGTATTTT.

This clonotype was counted only a few times. The chain uses TRBV28 and TRBJ2-7; D may be TRBD1 (6 bases). The V end was cut by 6 bases, the J end by 4 bases, with 13 bases between. Germline assignment: CDR1 MDHEN and CDR2 SYDVKM. This CDR3 is built from 13 residues. The CDR3 sequence is CASRLGQSYEQYF. CDR3 bases: TGTGCCAGCAGACTCGGACAGAGTTACGAGCAGTACTTC.

V and J are TRBV9 and TRBJ1-6; D is unclear. The germline gives CDR1 SGDLS, CDR2 YYNGEE. V lost 2 bases to trimming and J lost 7 bases, with 7 bases between them. The CDR3 extends over 13 amino acids. The CDR3 DNA is TGTGCCAGCAGCGTGGGATCGAATTCACCCCTCCACTTT. Its protein product is CASSVGSNSPLHF. The variable domain in full, with the rest retrieved from reference TRBV9 and TRBJ1-6, is DSGVTQTPKHLITATGQRVTLRCSPRSGDLSVYWYQQSLDQGLQFLIQYYNGEERAKGNILERFSAQQFPDLHSELNLSSLELGDSALYFCASSVGSNSPLHFGNGTRLTVT.

The rearrangement joins TRBV11-1 to TRBJ2-7; 9 bases match TRBD2. Germline V gives CDR1 SGHAT, CDR2 FQDESV (reference sequence). The CDR3 length is 17 residues. J gave up 0 bases and V 1 base, and 7 bases lay outside the gene matches. The CDR3 reads CASSLVIVTSGSYEQYF. The CDR3 nucleotides read TGTGCCAGCAGCTTAGTTATCGTGACTAGCGGCTCCTACGAGCAGTACTTC.